Presented here are 20 T cell receptor beta chains from one specimen sequenced in a study of cytomegalovirus exposure and HLA in healthy donors. PCR amplification relied on 60 Vbeta primers (plus 13 Jbeta primers). Only in-frame clones appear in the TCRdb table, and some are missing; sequencing was by immunoSEQ multiplex PCR. The sample has 80,000 to 90,000 clones; approximately 80% are singletons. Sequencing was done on a sample of PBMCs. The source of these receptors is a young woman in good health and CMV-seronegative.

Turning to this clone: The germline gene is not matched at one end of the junction; a read error may be the cause. The chain links TRBV14 to TRBJ1-2; no definite D call. The V gene's germline CDR1 is SGHDN and CDR2 FVKESK. CDR3 length: 14 amino acids. The DNA for the CDR3 is TGTGCCAGCAGCCAAGAACGGCAGGCCTCATTCTGGTCCTTC. Protein product: CASSQERQASFWSF.

The chain has TRBV11-3 and TRBJ2-1, with a weak D call TRBD2 (6 bases). Germline assignment: CDR1 SGHNT and CDR2 YENEEA. Trimming pared 1 base from V and 1 base from J, leaving 14 bases between. The CDR3 sequence is 17 residues long. The CDR3 nucleotides are TGTGCCAGCAGCTTAGGGGTAGCGCGGGATTCCTACAATGAGCAGTTCTTC. It encodes CASSLGVARDSYNEQFF.

This clone came up once. The chain recombines TRBV28 with TRBJ2-2; 10 bases fit TRBD2. V gave up 11 bases and J gave up 1 base; unmatched junction bases: 7. The length of the CDR3 is 15 residues. Germline V gene sequence: CDR1 MDHEN, CDR2 SYDVKM. For the CDR3, the DNA is TGTGCCGGGGAAGCGGGAGGGAGGAACACCGGGGAGCTGTTTTTT. This sequence encodes CAGEAGGRNTGELFF.

CDR3 DNA sequence: TGTGCCAGCAGTGGGACAGGGGGTACCTACGAGCAGTACTTC. It translates to CASSGTGGTYEQYF. The chain carries TRBV28 and TRBJ2-7; TRBD1 matches at 11 bases. The CDR3 runs 14 residues. With 5 bases clipped from V and 2 bases from J, the junction kept 2 bases outside the gene matches. Germline CDR1 reads MDHEN; CDR2 reads SYDVKM.

In its sample, this clone was seen once. J is TRBJ2-3 and V is TRBV7-5; the D segment call TRBD1 is taken from the table without a DNA check. TRBV7-5 is reported as a pseudogene. The CDR3 length is 16 residues. CDR3 sequence (DNA): TGTGCCAGAAGCGCACGGACAGGGGGTAGCACAGATACGCAGTATTTT. It is translated as CARSARTGGSTDTQYF.

The chain combines TRBV7-2 with TRBJ2-1; D gene unclear. The CDR3 is made up of 11 amino acids. Germline CDR1 and CDR2: SGHTA and FQGNSA. Trimming took 5 bases from V and 4 from J, leaving 3 bases between them. The CDR3 coding sequence is TGTGCCAGCAGCCCTTACAATGAGCAGTTCTTC. Translated: CASSPYNEQFF.

The chain uses TRBV5-5 and TRBJ2-5; TRBD1 matches 7 bases. The end of the DNA is better explained by TRBJ2-7, so the J call may be wrong. Germline CDR1 reads SGHKS; CDR2 reads YYEKEE (reference sequence). The length of the CDR3 is 14 residues. The CDR3 sequence: CASSLHRGRDEQYF. The CDR3 DNA is TGTGCCAGCAGCCTACACAGGGGCAGAGACGAGCAGTACTTC.

The chain combines TRBV28 with TRBJ2-2; TRBD2 agrees at 10 bases. The CDR3 contains 17 residues. The J segment lost 5 bases and the V segment lost 4 bases, leaving 10 bases of the junction unmatched. Germline V gene sequence: CDR1 MDHEN, CDR2 SYDVKM. The CDR3 protein is CASSSLTLAGVTGELFF. The CDR3, as DNA: TGTGCCAGCAGTTCCCTGACTCTAGCGGGAGTAACCGGGGAGCTGTTTTTT.

The CDR3 DNA reads TGTGCCAGCAGCTTACGGGGGGCTGTATCCTACGAGCAGTACTTC. Translating gives CASSLRGAVSYEQYF. J is TRBJ2-7 and V is TRBV7-2, with D possibly being TRBD2 (7 bases). V dropped 2 bases and J dropped 1 base, with 12 bases sitting between them. From germline, CDR1 is SGHTA and CDR2 FQGNSA. CDR3 size: 15 residues.

This clone was picked up one time. V and J are TRBV10-3 and TRBJ2-2, with a weak D call TRBD2 (6 bases). Looked up from germline, CDR1 is ENHRY and CDR2 is SYGVKD. The CDR3 length is 17 residues. V lost 10 bases and J 4 bases, leaving 25 bases between the germline ends. The CDR3 DNA is TGTGCCAGCGGTAAGAGGAGCCTTCAGGAGGGCACCGGGGAGCTGTTTTTT. It is translated as CASGKRSLQEGTGELFF.

The genes are TRBV9 and TRBJ2-3, with unresolved D. The length of the CDR3 is 13 residues. V lost 0 bases to trimming and J lost 5 bases, with 7 bases between them. The germline V gene encodes CDR1 SGDLS and CDR2 YYNGEE. DNA for the CDR3: TGTGCCAGCAGCGTAGTTTTTAAAGATACGCAGTATTTT. Its translation is CASSVVFKDTQYF.

The chain couples TRBV18 to TRBJ2-7, with TRBD1 identical over 7 bases. Germline-derived CDR1 and CDR2 are KGHSH and LQKENI. Trimming cost V 0 bases and J 5 bases; bases outside gene matches: 7. The CDR3 loop spans 15 amino acids. The CDR3 reads CASSPPVGTADEQYF. CDR3 coding DNA: TGTGCCAGCTCACCACCGGTGGGGACAGCAGACGAGCAGTACTTC.

The chain links TRBV5-1 to TRBJ2-1; 9 positions agree with TRBD2. CDR3 length equals 15 residues. The trim removed 9 bases at V and 3 bases at J, leaving 10 bases unmatched. Germline V gene data show CDR1 as SGHRS and CDR2 as YFSETQ. CDR3 region: CATSGGTSSYNEQFF. CDR3 DNA sequence: TGCGCCACCTCAGGAGGGACTAGCAGCTACAATGAGCAGTTCTTC.

This clone was detected only once. At one of its ends the junction is not consistent with the germline gene, which may arise from a read error. The genes are TRBV19 and TRBJ2-1; 7 nucleotides agree with TRBD2. Germline V gene lookup returns CDR1 LNHDA and CDR2 SQIVND (reference sequence). This CDR3 contains 17 residues. CDR3 DNA: TGTGCCACTAGTACCTTGGGGGGAGGGCCGTCCGGGGGTGAGCAGTTCTTC. Amino acid sequence: CATSTLGGGPSGGEQFF. Full variable domain (missing parts from reference TRBV19 and TRBJ2-1): DGGITQSPKYLFRKEGQNVTLSCEQNLNHDAMYWYRQDPGQGLRLIYYSQIVNDFQKGDIAEGYSVSREKKESFPLTVTSAQKNPTAFYLCATSTLGGGPSGGEQFFGPGTRLTVL.

Turning to this clone: Germline is not matched at one junction end, which may reflect a read error. The chain uses TRBV7-9 and TRBJ2-3; possibly TRBD2 for D (5 bases). The V gene's germline CDR1 is SEHNR and CDR2 FQNEAQ (reference sequence). This CDR3 is 16 amino acids long. CDR3 DNA sequence: TGTTCCAGCAGTTTTGGCCTCGGGAAGGATAAAGATACGCAGTATTTT. This encodes CSSSFGLGKDKDTQYF.

The J gene is TRBJ2-3, the V gene TRBV5-1; 8 bases line up with TRBD2. V shed 3 bases and J 5 bases; nucleotides not matched to a gene: 8. CDR1 and CDR2 (germline): SGHRS, YFSETQ. This CDR3 spans 15 amino acids. The chain's CDR3 is CASSSGLARGDTQYF. The CDR3 DNA sequence: TGCGCCAGCAGCTCCGGACTAGCTCGGGGAGATACGCAGTATTTT.

The V call is TRBV13, the J call TRBJ1-2; D possibly corresponds to TRBD1 (6 bases). The CDR3 totals 17 residues. V lost 4 bases and J lost 0, with 18 bases in between. The germline CDR1 and CDR2 sequences are PRHDT and FYEKMQ (reference sequence). The CDR3 loop reads CASSSPSWDISNYGYTF. CDR3 in DNA: TGTGCCAGCAGCTCTCCATCCTGGGACATATCTAACTATGGCTACACCTTC.

The V call is TRBV2, the J call TRBJ2-4; 13 bases fit TRBD2. This CDR3 contains 17 residues. V lost 4 bases, J lost 0 bases, and 3 bases stayed unmatched. The germline CDR1 and CDR2 sequences are SNHLY and FYNNEI. CDR3 in amino acids: CASSGLAGGVAKNIQYF. In DNA form, the CDR3 reads TGTGCCAGCAGTGGACTAGCGGGAGGCGTAGCCAAAAACATTCAGTACTTC.

This chain uses TRBV6-6 with TRBJ2-7; 9 bases are shared with TRBD1. Germline V CDR1 and CDR2: MNHNY, SVGAGI (reference sequence). The CDR3 spans 15 residues. V trimming: 0 bases; J trimming: 2 bases; junction bases outside the gene matches: 2. In DNA form, the CDR3 reads TGTGCCAGCAGTTACTCACAGGGGGCTACCTACGAGCAGTACTTC. It translates to CASSYSQGATYEQYF.

This clone was observed a handful of times. The chain is built from TRBV15 and TRBJ1-2; unclear D gene. This CDR3 region has 15 residues. V was trimmed by 0 bases and J by 3 bases, leaving 11 bases between them. The germline gives CDR1 LNHNV, CDR2 YYDKDF (reference sequence). CDR3 amino acids: CATSRDRSTYYGYTF. CDR3 nucleotides: TGTGCCACCAGCAGAGATCGGTCCACCTACTATGGCTACACCTTC.